This record covers a single T cell receptor beta chain. Its antigen is currently unknown. The length of the CDR3 is 15 residues. Germline CDR1 reads SNHLY; CDR2 reads FYNNEI. The V end lost 5 bases, the J end lost 4 bases, and 15 bases lay between the germline ends. The entry originates in a study of vaccination effects on CD4 cells after COVID-19. As for the study in general: Samples were taken post-vaccine, and their median timing was 72 days after the second dose. A few million PBMC per well received approximately 10 IU/ml IL-2 and approximately 10 ug/ml peptides in culture.

It was after 10 days of culture that CD4+ T cells were isolated. Either the BNT162b2 or mRNA-1273 vaccine was given to participants in two doses. Profiled with immunoSEQ multiplex PCR; TCRdb holds only in-frame clones, not every one. The table includes 47,000 or so clones, about 70% detected once. The TCR sequence derives from a human donor who received a COVID-19 vaccine. This specimen was CD4+ T cells from PBMCs cultured without peptide, taken after COVID-19 vaccination. The chain carries TRBV2 and TRBJ1-5, with D tentatively TRBD1 (5 bases). The CDR3 sequence is CASSWGRGGNQPQHF. The CDR3 DNA reads TGTGCCAGCAGTTGGGGGAGGGGAGGGAATCAGCCCCAGCATTTT.